Below are 10 T cell receptor beta chains sequenced from a single sample in a study of OX40 agonist ivuxolimab in advanced cancers. Libraries were prepared by immunoSEQ multiplex PCR; TCRdb keeps only in-frame clonotypes and omits some of them. This sample has tens of thousands of clones; approximately 93% occur once, and the top ten carry over 9.5%. Sequencing used CD4+ or CD8+ T cells sorted from blood, obtained in a trial of the OX40 agonist ivuxolimab. The source is an adult with an advanced solid tumor such as melanoma, head and neck, liver or kidney cancer.

The chain uses TRBV9 and TRBJ2-5; TRBD2 agrees at 8 bases. CDR3 length: 15 amino acids. The germline CDR1 and CDR2 sequences are SGDLS and YYNGEE. With 0 bases clipped from V and 5 bases from J, the junction kept 6 bases outside the gene matches. The CDR3 region is CASSVGSSGLETQYF. The CDR3 DNA reads as TGTGCCAGCAGCGTAGGGTCTAGCGGGCTGGAGACCCAGTACTTC.

The chain couples TRBV2 to TRBJ1-6; tentative D call: TRBD1 (5 bases). The ends were cut back, 6 bases at V and 12 bases at J, with 18 bases in the middle. The CDR3 is 14 residues long. Per the germline V gene, CDR1 is SNHLY and CDR2 is FYNNEI. The CDR3 reads CASSYRGQTLPLHF. For the CDR3, the DNA is TGTGCCAGCAGCTACCGGGGCCAGACCTTACCCCTCCACTTT. Together with reference TRBV2 and TRBJ1-6, the CDR3 gives the full variable domain: EPEVTQTPSHQVTQMGQEVILRCVPISNHLYFYWYRQILGQKVEFLVSFYNNEISEKSEIFDDQFSVERPDGSNFTLKIRSTKLEDSAMYFCASSYRGQTLPLHFGNGTRLTVT.

This chain uses TRBV29-1 with TRBJ2-5; either TRBD1 or TRBD2 may fit D (5 bases each). Germline values: CDR1 SQVTM, CDR2 ANQGSEA. The CDR3 contains 13 residues. Trimming cost V 4 bases and J 2 bases, with 11 bases left between them. As DNA, the CDR3 is TGCAGCGTTGGAGGGGTAACGCAAGAGACCCAGTACTTC. Its translation is CSVGGVTQETQYF.

Only a few counts were recorded for this clone. The chain is built from TRBV4-2 and TRBJ1-5, with 7 bases that match TRBD1. The CDR3 sequence is 13 residues long. Per the germline V gene, CDR1 is LGHNA and CDR2 is YNFKEQ. V lost 4 bases to trimming and J lost 7 bases; unmatched junction nucleotides: 4. The CDR3 spells CASSRDSYQPQHF. CDR3 bases: TGTGCCAGCAGCCGGGACAGTTACCAGCCCCAGCATTTT.

The chain employs TRBV7-2 and TRBJ2-7; 10 nucleotides line up with TRBD1. The CDR3 covers 15 residues. Germline CDR1 and CDR2: SGHTA and FQGNSA. The trim removed 1 base at V and 7 bases at J, leaving 7 bases unmatched. CDR3 DNA sequence: TGTGCCAGCAGCTTAGATCCGGGACAGGGGAGAGAGCAGTACTTC. Its protein product is CASSLDPGQGREQYF.

The genes are TRBV28 and TRBJ1-1, with D possibly being TRBD1 (6 bases). The germline V gene has CDR1 MDHEN and CDR2 SYDVKM. This CDR3 has 15 amino acids. Trimming took off 4 bases at V and 5 bases at J, with 17 bases between the two ends. CDR3 coding DNA: TGTGCCAGCAGTTCTTTAACAGGGAGGGGAACTGAAGCTTTCTTT. Amino acids: CASSSLTGRGTEAFF.

The rearrangement joins TRBV7-3 to TRBJ2-7; TRBD2 matches 11 bases. This CDR3 is built from 15 residues. J was trimmed by 2 bases and V by 4 bases; bases with no gene match: 4. The germline gives CDR1 SGHTA, CDR2 FQGTGA. CDR3 in DNA: TGTGCCAGCAGCTCCCCGGGACTAGCGGCCTACGAGCAGTACTTC. The encoded protein is CASSSPGLAAYEQYF.

A word on this clone: A junction end diverges from the germline sequence, so it may reflect a read error. The chain has TRBV7-7 and TRBJ1-5, with D perhaps matching TRBD1 (5 bases). The CDR3 runs to 16 residues. Germline lookup yields CDR1 SSHAT and CDR2 FNYEAQ (reference sequence). The CDR3 loop reads CASSPGGGRGNQPQHF. CDR3 nucleotide sequence: TGTGCTAGCAGCCCGGGGGGGGGAAGGGGCAATCAGCCCCAGCATTTT.

The J gene is TRBJ2-2, the V gene TRBV29-1, with D uncertain. The CDR3 has 13 residues. Per the germline V gene, CDR1 is SQVTM and CDR2 is ANQGSEA. The germline V and J ends were trimmed by 3 bases and 5 bases, with 10 bases remaining between them. The CDR3 region has the DNA TGCAGCGTTGACTTCCTGGGGACCGGGGAGCTGTTTTTT. As protein: CSVDFLGTGELFF.

The V gene is TRBV7-2, the J gene TRBJ1-5, with D hard to call. This CDR3 comprises 14 residues. V lost 4 bases and J lost 4, with 11 bases in between. Germline V lookup: CDR1 SGHTA, CDR2 FQGNSA. DNA of the CDR3: TGTGCCAGCAGCTCCTCAGACGGGAATCAGCCCCAGCATTTT. Its translation is CASSSSDGNQPQHF.